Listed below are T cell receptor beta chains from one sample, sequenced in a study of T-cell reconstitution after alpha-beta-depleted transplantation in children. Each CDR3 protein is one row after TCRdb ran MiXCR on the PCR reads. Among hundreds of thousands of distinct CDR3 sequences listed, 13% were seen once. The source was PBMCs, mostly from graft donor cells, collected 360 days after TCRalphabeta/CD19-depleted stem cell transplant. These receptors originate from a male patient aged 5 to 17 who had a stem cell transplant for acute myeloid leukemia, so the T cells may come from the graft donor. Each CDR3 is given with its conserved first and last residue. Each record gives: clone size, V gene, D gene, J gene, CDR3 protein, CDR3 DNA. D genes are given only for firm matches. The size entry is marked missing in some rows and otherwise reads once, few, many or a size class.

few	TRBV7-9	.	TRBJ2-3	CASSGDLTSTDTQYF	TGTGCCAGCAGCGGAGACCTGACTAGCACAGATACGCAGTATTTT
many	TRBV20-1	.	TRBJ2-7	CSVPWDGAYEQYF	TGCAGTGTACCATGGGACGGCGCCTACGAGCAGTACTTC
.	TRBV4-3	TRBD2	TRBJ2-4	CASSQQLAGDLAAKNIQYF	TGCGCCAGCAGCCAACAATTAGCGGGAGATTTGGCGGCCAAAAACATTCAGTACTTC
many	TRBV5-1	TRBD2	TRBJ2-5	CASSLVGLPQKETQYF	TGCGCCAGCAGCCTGGTGGGACTACCCCAAAAAGAGACCCAGTACTTC
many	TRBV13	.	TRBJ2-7	CASSFGIDYEQYF	TGTGCCAGCAGCTTCGGGATAGACTACGAGCAGTACTTC
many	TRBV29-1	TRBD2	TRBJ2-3	CSVENPAGAPDTQYF	TGCAGCGTTGAAAATCCAGCGGGAGCCCCAGATACGCAGTATTTT
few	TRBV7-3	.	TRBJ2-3	CASSPLKGGVGTDTQYF	TGTGCCAGCAGCCCTTTAAAGGGGGGTGTGGGCACAGATACGCAGTATTTT
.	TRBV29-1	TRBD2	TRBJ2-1	CSVARLADEQFF	TGCAGCGTGGCTAGACTAGCCGATGAGCAGTTCTTC
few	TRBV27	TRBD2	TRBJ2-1	CASSPRGTTWYLNEQFF	TGTGCCAGCAGCCCCCGTGGGACTACCTGGTACCTCAATGAGCAGTTCTTC
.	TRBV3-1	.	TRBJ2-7	CASSQGGPNEQYF	TGTGCCAGCAGCCAAGGAGGGCCAAACGAGCAGTACTTC
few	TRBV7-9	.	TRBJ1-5	CASSFEEGPQHF	TGTGCCAGCAGCTTCGAGGAGGGGCCCCAGCATTTT
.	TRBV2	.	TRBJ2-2	CARGPWGGANTGELFF	TGTGCCAGAGGGCCCTGGGGAGGCGCGAACACCGGGGAGCTGTTTTTT
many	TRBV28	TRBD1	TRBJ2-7	CATKQAGQGYEQYF	TGTGCCACCAAACAAGCGGGACAGGGCTACGAGCAGTACTTC
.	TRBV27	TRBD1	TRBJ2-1	CASSFATGSVNEQFF	TGTGCCAGCAGTTTCGCGACAGGGTCGGTCAATGAGCAGTTCTTC
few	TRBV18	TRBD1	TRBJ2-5	CASFRDRGIQETQYF	TGTGCCAGCTTCCGGGACAGGGGGATACAAGAGACCCAGTACTTC
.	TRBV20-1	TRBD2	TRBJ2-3	CSAPLLAGITDTQYF	TGCAGTGCTCCTCTACTAGCGGGGATCACAGATACGCAGTATTTT
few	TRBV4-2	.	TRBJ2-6	CASSQDRAGPSSGANVLTF	TGTGCCAGCAGCCAAGATCGTGCGGGGCCTTCTTCTGGGGCCAACGTCCTGACTTTC
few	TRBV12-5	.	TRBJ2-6	CASGVTGANVLTF	TGTGCTAGTGGAGTGACTGGGGCCAACGTCCTGACTTTC
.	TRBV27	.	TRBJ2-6	CASTADGSGANVLTF	TGTGCCAGCACTGCGGACGGCTCTGGGGCCAACGTCCTGACTTTC
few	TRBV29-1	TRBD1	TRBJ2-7	CSAKRWDRGPEQYF	TGCAGCGCAAAACGATGGGACAGGGGACCCGAGCAGTACTTC
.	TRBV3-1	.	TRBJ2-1	CASRRTVYNEQFF	TGTGCCAGCAGAAGGACAGTATACAATGAGCAGTTCTTC
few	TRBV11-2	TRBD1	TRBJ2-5	CASSSDRGLGETQYF	TGTGCCAGCAGCTCCGACAGGGGGCTTGGAGAGACCCAGTACTTC
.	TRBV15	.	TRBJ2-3	CAIREWGTDTQYF	TGTGCCATCCGGGAGTGGGGCACAGATACGCAGTATTTT
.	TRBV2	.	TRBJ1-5	CASGYGVMSNQPQHF	TGTGCCAGCGGGTACGGGGTTATGAGCAATCAGCCCCAGCATTTT
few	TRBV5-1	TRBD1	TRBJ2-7	CASSIQGAYEQYF	TGCGCCAGCAGCATCCAGGGGGCTTACGAGCAGTACTTC
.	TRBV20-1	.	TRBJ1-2	CSARSATNYGYTF	TGCAGTGCTAGGTCAGCCACTAACTATGGCTACACCTTC
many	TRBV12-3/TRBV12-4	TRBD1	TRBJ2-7	CASHPAGGLSYEQYF	TGTGCCAGCCACCCGGCAGGGGGCCTCTCCTACGAGCAGTACTTC
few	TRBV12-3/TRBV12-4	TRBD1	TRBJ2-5	CASSLQGAAETQYF	TGTGCCAGCAGTTTACAGGGGGCTGCGGAGACCCAGTACTTC
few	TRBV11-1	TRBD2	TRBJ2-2	CASSLTLTSGRGITGELFF	TGTGCCAGCAGCTTAACCCTGACTAGCGGGAGAGGTATCACCGGGGAGCTGTTTTTT
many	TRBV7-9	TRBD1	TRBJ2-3	CASSSFGQVRTDTQYF	TGTGCCAGCAGCTCGTTCGGACAGGTCCGCACAGATACGCAGTATTTT
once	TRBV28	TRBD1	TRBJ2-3	CASSPTGTGNTDTQYF	TGTGCCAGCAGTCCAACCGGGACAGGGAACACAGATACGCAGTATTTT
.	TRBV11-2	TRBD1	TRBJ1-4	CASSPTGERLTTNEKLFF	TGTGCCAGCAGCCCTACAGGGGAGCGACTAACAACTAATGAAAAACTGTTTTTT
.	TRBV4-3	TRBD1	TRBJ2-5	CASSRRGQGRETQYF	TGCGCCAGCAGCCGGAGGGGACAGGGTCGAGAGACCCAGTACTTC
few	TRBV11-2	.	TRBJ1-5	CASSYSTGGPQHF	TGTGCCAGCAGCTACTCAACCGGGGGGCCCCAGCATTTT
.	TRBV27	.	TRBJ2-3	CASSALVFQPDTQYF	TGTGCCAGCAGCGCTTTGGTTTTTCAACCAGATACGCAGTATTTT
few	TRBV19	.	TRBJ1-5	CASSVQGFNSNQPQHF	TGTGCCAGTAGTGTTCAGGGGTTCAATAGCAATCAGCCCCAGCATTTT
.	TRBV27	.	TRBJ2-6	CASKMGGQNVLTF	TGTGCCAGCAAAATGGGGGGACAGAACGTCCTGACTTTC
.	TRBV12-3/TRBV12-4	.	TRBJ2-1	CASTGRDPLPYNEQFF	TGTGCCAGCACCGGCCGGGACCCATTACCCTACAATGAGCAGTTCTTC
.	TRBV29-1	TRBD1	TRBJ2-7	CSVARDRGHEQYF	TGCAGCGTGGCCCGGGACAGGGGACACGAGCAGTACTTC
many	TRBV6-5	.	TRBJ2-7	CASSYSRDPSYEQYF	TGTGCCAGCAGTTACTCGCGGGACCCCTCCTACGAGCAGTACTTC
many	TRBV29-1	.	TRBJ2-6	CSVLRGSGANVLTF	TGCAGCGTTCTCAGGGGCTCTGGGGCCAACGTCCTGACTTTC
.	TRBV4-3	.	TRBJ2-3	CASSLLSGGTDTQYF	TGCGCCAGCAGCCTTCTAAGTGGGGGAACAGATACGCAGTATTTT
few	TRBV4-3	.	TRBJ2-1	CASSQASHTYNEQFF	TGCGCCAGCAGCCAAGCCTCCCATACATACAATGAGCAGTTCTTC
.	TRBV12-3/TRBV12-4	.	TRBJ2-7	CASSFGGGTGGRNEQYF	TGTGCCAGCAGTTTCGGGGGGGGAACAGGGGGTAGAAACGAGCAGTACTTC
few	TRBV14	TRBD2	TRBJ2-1	CASSQAVGLALAGGGDEQFF	TGTGCCAGCAGCCAAGCGGTGGGGCTTGCGCTAGCGGGAGGGGGAGATGAGCAGTTCTTC
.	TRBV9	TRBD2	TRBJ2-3	CASSVEGLAGKEAIDTQYF	TGTGCCAGCAGCGTAGAGGGACTAGCGGGAAAGGAGGCCATTGATACGCAGTATTTT